The rows below give T cell receptor beta chains drawn from one sample of a study of blood T cell repertoires in COVID-19. Using immunoSEQ multiplex PCR, the repertoire was profiled, and TCRdb retains in-frame clones only, with some absent. The sample contains 24,000 or so clones, about 89% of which appear only once. The sequencing input was peripheral blood. All receptors come from a human donor with active COVID-19. The donor label of this sample is uncertain. Both conserved end residues are part of each CDR3. D genes are given only for firm matches.

TRBV9	13	TRBJ1-2	NA	CASSEIPGDGYTF
TRBV6-6	13	TRBJ1-1	NA	CASTFSSNTEAFF
TRBV7-9	13	TRBJ2-5	NA	CASSLARRETQYF
TRBV7-3	16	TRBJ2-5	TRBD2	CASSLTTSGTSGTQYF
TRBV19	17	TRBJ2-3	TRBD2	CASSDQGLAGFTDTQYF
TRBV9	12	TRBJ1-2	NA	CASSVQGNGYTF
TRBV12-3/TRBV12-4	13	TRBJ1-1	NA	CASSLGGRTEAFF
TRBV23-1	14	TRBJ1-2	TRBD1	CADRGDRGDYGYTF
TRBV19	13	TRBJ1-5	TRBD1	CASSIRGNQPQHF
TRBV3-1/TRBV3-2	15	TRBJ2-7	TRBD1	CASSLGTGWAYEQYF
TRBV5-1	18	TRBJ2-6	NA	CASSFPGELGTGANVLTF
TRBV2	13	TRBJ2-7	TRBD1	CASKRTGPGEQYF
TRBV15	17	TRBJ1-5	TRBD1	CATSREPTTGTNQPQHF
TRBV5-1	14	TRBJ2-5	TRBD1	CASSLGQGRETQYF
TRBV7-9	13	TRBJ2-1	TRBD2	CASLAGFGNEQFF
TRBV11-3	14	TRBJ2-3	NA	CASSLVGVTDTQYF
TRBV6-5	14	TRBJ1-2	NA	CASSYSFRGYGYTF
TRBV7-2	18	TRBJ2-5	TRBD2	CASSNKGRRLAGVETQYF
TRBV5-5	15	TRBJ2-7	TRBD2	CASSWATSGEGEQYF
TRBV20-1	13	TRBJ1-3	NA	CSASPTVENTIYF
TRBV12-5	13	TRBJ2-3	NA	CASGVGATDTQYF
TRBV7-9	15	TRBJ1-4	TRBD1	CASSLATGGNEKLFF
TRBV3-1/TRBV3-2	15	TRBJ1-2	NA	CASSQGITGSGGYTF
TRBV11-3	15	TRBJ2-1	TRBD2	CASSPLAGDYNEQFF
TRBV2	11	TRBJ2-5	NA	CASSDEETQYF
TRBV4-3	15	TRBJ2-4	NA	CASSQENTAKNIQYF
TRBV5-1	12	TRBJ2-5	NA	CASSEAQETQYF
TRBV4-1	15	TRBJ1-5	NA	CASSRGSSNHQPQHF
TRBV18	16	TRBJ2-7	TRBD1	CASSPPVGTGNDEQYF
TRBV18	15	TRBJ1-4	TRBD1	CASSPGQGFNEKLFF
TRBV6-5	13	TRBJ2-2	TRBD1	CASSRQGEGELFF
TRBV6-5	15	TRBJ1-2	TRBD1	CASSRGGQGTYGYTF
TRBV30	11	TRBJ2-7	NA	CAWSGSYEQYF
TRBV7-8	14	TRBJ1-2	NA	CASSPDWKNYGYTF
TRBV27	19	TRBJ2-4	TRBD2	CASSLGLGWSSGAKNIQYF
TRBV6-6	17	TRBJ2-6	TRBD1	CASSLLTGGTGANVLTF
TRBV5-1	17	TRBJ1-3	TRBD1	CASSLDGQGSFGNTIYF
TRBV5-5	14	TRBJ2-5	TRBD1	CASSSLGGWETQYF
TRBV5-4	14	TRBJ2-3	NA	CASSTRQGTDTQYF
TRBV28	12	TRBJ1-2	TRBD1	CASSLGDSRYTF
TRBV5-1	13	TRBJ2-5	TRBD1	CASSQGQEETQYF
TRBV19	17	TRBJ1-3	NA	CASSAPSVREAGNTIYF
TRBV6-4	15	TRBJ2-3	NA	CASSERGTSTDTQYF
TRBV7-2	15	TRBJ2-7	NA	CASSLVAVAGSEQYF
TRBV5-5	14	TRBJ1-5	NA	CASTTGGSGQPQHF
TRBV27	13	TRBJ2-7	NA	CASKSQGTYEQYF
TRBV6-1	13	TRBJ2-5	NA	CASSEGRGETQYF
TRBV9	16	TRBJ2-1	NA	CASSVEISVYYNEQFF
TRBV7-6	16	TRBJ2-3	NA	CASSLAMVGGTDTQYF
TRBV7-3	15	TRBJ2-1	NA	CASSFGESSYNEQFF
TRBV27	14	TRBJ1-1	NA	CASSLGGSGAEAFF
TRBV2	17	TRBJ2-1	NA	CASSDRGLQPPYNEQFF
TRBV5-1	16	TRBJ2-1	TRBD2	CASSLTSGSSYNEQFF
TRBV11-2	13	TRBJ1-1	NA	CASSLGQMSEAFF
TRBV6-4	14	TRBJ2-7	TRBD1	CASSERDSSYEQYF
TRBV20-1	14	TRBJ1-1	NA	CSASGGSTDTEAFF
TRBV7-9	16	TRBJ2-2	TRBD1	CASSPGQGFPTGELFF
TRBV14	13	TRBJ2-2	NA	CASSPFFSGELFF
TRBV28	11	TRBJ2-7	NA	CASSSYYGQYF